This section outlines one T cell receptor beta chain sequence together with its context. This entry belongs to a study of blood T cell repertoires in COVID-19. Authors' processing steps: The authors estimated nucleated cell counts from reference gene primer amplification. The table came from immunoSEQ multiplex PCR; TCRdb's copy has only in-frame clones and leaves some out. The D gene and trimming were derived from the DNA, and the V and J assignments and clone size from that table. The repertoire holds about 300,000 clones, with about 90% as singletons. Sample: PBMCs or T cells enriched from blood (not recorded which). The sequence derives from a woman aged 25 to 39 who had recovered from COVID-19.

In DNA, the CDR3 is TGTGCCAGCATCGGAGGGGGCTGGACTGAAGCTTTCTTT. Protein sequence: CASIGGGWTEAFF. The chain combines TRBV27 with TRBJ1-1; the match to TRBD1 covers 7 bases. V lost 7 bases, J lost 5 bases, and 7 bases stayed unmatched. Germline V CDR1 and CDR2: MNHEY, SMNVEV (reference sequence). The CDR3 sequence is 13 residues long.